The 26 T cell receptor beta chains below all came from one sample that was sequenced in a study of T cell repertoires in cytomegalovirus infection. TCRdb reprocessed the reads via MiXCR and lists one record per CDR3 protein. The table lists approximately 140,000 distinct CDR3 sequences, 5.5% to 8% of them singletons. The sequenced sample was PBMCs. The receptor source for this set is a human donor in good health (CMV status not recorded). Some clones in this sample may be carry-over from other donors' samples.

Many counts were recorded for this clonotype. The J gene is TRBJ2-1, the V gene TRBV7-6; a possible D gene is TRBD2 (5 bases). The CDR3 extends over 11 amino acids. Germline V gene lookup returns CDR1 SGHVS and CDR2 FNYEAQ. Trimming removed 6 bases at V and 10 bases at J, with 10 bases between. The CDR3 DNA sequence: TGTGCCAGCAGTACGCGCGGGGAGCAGTTCTTC. This encodes CASSTRGEQFF.

The chain recombines TRBV5-1 with TRBJ2-1; no definite D call. The V end lost 1 base, the J end lost 7 bases, and 9 bases lay between the germline ends. Germline V gene data show CDR1 as SGHRS and CDR2 as YFSETQ. The CDR3 is 13 residues long. The CDR3: CASSLFRRNEQFF. The CDR3 DNA is TGCGCCAGCAGCTTGTTCCGCCGAAATGAGCAGTTCTTC.

V gene TRBV29-1 combines with J gene TRBJ1-2; 9 bases line up with TRBD1. J gave up 7 bases and V 5 bases, and 11 bases lay outside the gene matches. There are 14 residues in the CDR3. In germline, CDR1 is SQVTM, CDR2 ANQGSEA. The CDR3 loop is CSVFTGQGFVGYTF. For the CDR3, the DNA is TGCAGCGTTTTTACGGGACAGGGTTTCGTTGGCTACACCTTC.

The sample holds many counts of this clonotype. This rearrangement joins TRBV6-6 to TRBJ2-7; the match to TRBD2 covers 13 bases. The CDR3 totals 15 residues. Germline CDR1 MNHNY, CDR2 SVGAGI (reference sequence). After removal of 5 bases from V and 2 bases from J, the junction contained 3 bases not matched to a gene. The CDR3 protein is CASSRTSGGPYEQYF. The CDR3 DNA sequence: TGTGCCAGCAGTCGGACTAGCGGGGGCCCCTACGAGCAGTACTTC.

This clonotype occurred many times. CDR3 in DNA: TGTGCCAGCAGCCGGACAGCCTCTGAGGGCTACACCTTC. It is translated as CASSRTASEGYTF. V is TRBV7-9 and J is TRBJ1-2; maybe TRBD1 (6 bases). Looked up from germline, CDR1 is SEHNR and CDR2 is FQNEAQ (reference sequence). The CDR3 is 13 amino acids. Trimming took off 5 bases at V and 8 bases at J, with 15 bases between the two ends.

This clonotype has a count of ten or more. The rearrangement uses TRBV7-2 and TRBJ1-1; D uncertain. Germline CDR1 is SGHTA and CDR2 is FQGNSA. The CDR3 loop spans 14 amino acids. Trimming stripped 4 bases from V and 3 bases from J, with 12 bases between. In DNA form, the CDR3 reads TGTGCCAGCAGCTACCGACGGGTGGACACTGAAGCTTTCTTT. Protein: CASSYRRVDTEAFF.

This clonotype was seen at least ten times. CDR3 sequence: CATLGQGLGAGQETQYF. The CDR3 nucleotides read TGTGCCACCCTAGGACAGGGGCTCGGAGCGGGACAAGAGACCCAGTACTTC. The chain carries TRBV6-6 and TRBJ2-5, with 9 bases lining up with TRBD1. From germline, CDR1 is MNHNY and CDR2 SVGAGI (reference sequence). J gave up 2 bases and V 10 bases, and 17 bases lay outside the gene matches. CDR3 length: 17 residues.

This clonotype was observed at least ten times. This sequence joins TRBV28 and TRBJ2-7, with a possible D match to TRBD1 (7 bases). This CDR3 has 14 residues. Trimming removed 6 bases at V and 0 bases at J, with 12 bases between. CDR1 and CDR2 from the germline V gene are MDHEN and SYDVKM. This chain's CDR3 is CASRAGGSSYEQYF. CDR3 in DNA: TGTGCCAGCAGGGCAGGGGGGAGCTCCTACGAGCAGTACTTC. The variable domain in full, completed from reference TRBV28 and TRBJ2-7, reads DVKVTQSSRYLVKRTGEKVFLECVQDMDHENMFWYRQDPGLGLRLIYFSYDVKMKEKGDIPEGYSVSREKKERFSLILESASTNQTSMYLCASRAGGSSYEQYFGPGTRLTVT.

Many counts were recorded for this clonotype. This chain uses TRBV7-2 with TRBJ2-1; 8 nucleotides match TRBD2. V trimming: 3 bases; J trimming: 7 bases; junction bases outside the gene matches: 11. The germline V gene has CDR1 SGHTA and CDR2 FQGNSA. This CDR3 is 16 amino acids long. The CDR3 is CASSFPRGGARNEQFF. The CDR3 nucleotides are TGTGCCAGCAGCTTCCCCCGGGGGGGCGCCAGGAATGAGCAGTTCTTC. The variable domain in full, completed from reference TRBV7-2 and TRBJ2-1, reads GAGVSQSPSNKVTEKGKDVELRCDPISGHTALYWYRQSLGQGLEFLIYFQGNSAPDKSGLPSDRFSAERTGGSVSTLTIQRTQQEDSAVYLCASSFPRGGARNEQFFGPGTRLTVL.

This clonotype was seen more than once but under ten times. The J gene is TRBJ2-7, the V gene TRBV7-9; 7 bases are a match to TRBD2. Germline CDR1 and CDR2: SEHNR and FQNEAQ (reference sequence). This CDR3 spans 16 amino acids. The ends lost 5 bases at V and 6 bases at J; junction bases unmatched: 16. This CDR3 reads CASSAEAGPLGVEQYF. The DNA of the CDR3 is TGTGCCAGCAGCGCCGAAGCGGGACCCCTGGGGGTCGAGCAGTACTTC.

This clonotype was observed at least ten times. J is TRBJ1-1 and V is TRBV7-6, with D unresolved. This CDR3 comprises 13 residues. V was trimmed by 1 base and J by 7 bases, leaving 10 bases between them. Per the germline V gene, CDR1 is SGHVS and CDR2 is FNYEAQ. DNA of the CDR3: TGTGCCAGCAGCTTAGACAGCGGACGTGAAGCTTTCTTT. It encodes CASSLDSGREAFF.

The genes are TRBV3-1 and TRBJ1-2; no reliable D call. This CDR3 comprises 15 residues. V shed 2 bases and J shed 0 bases, with 10 bases lying between them. From germline, CDR1 is LGHDT and CDR2 YNNKEL (reference sequence). DNA for the CDR3: TGTGCCAGCAGCCAAAGTTCGGGATCTAACTATGGCTACACCTTC. This encodes CASSQSSGSNYGYTF.

This sequence joins TRBV4-3 and TRBJ2-7; the D is unclear. There are 14 residues in the CDR3. In germline, CDR1 is LGHNA, CDR2 YSLEER. V lost 0 bases to trimming and J lost 1 base, with 7 bases between them. CDR3 in amino acids: CASSQEWASYEQYF. Here the CDR3 DNA reads TGCGCCAGCAGCCAAGAATGGGCTTCCTACGAGCAGTACTTC.

This clonotype was seen at least ten times. The gene calls are TRBV2 and TRBJ1-6; D unresolved. Germline lookup yields CDR1 SNHLY and CDR2 FYNNEI. Trimming removed 2 bases from V and 7 bases from J, with 9 bases in between. This CDR3 region has 14 residues. CDR3 nucleotides: TGTGCCAGCAGTGAACACAGTGAGAATTCACCCCTCCACTTT. Protein product: CASSEHSENSPLHF.

J is TRBJ1-5 and V is TRBV12-3 or TRBV12-4; 8 nucleotides line up with TRBD1. Trimming took 5 bases from V and 7 from J; bases not matched to a gene: 7. The CDR3 spans 14 residues. The CDR3 protein is CASSTTGVRQPQHF. The CDR3 coding sequence is TGTGCCAGCAGTACGACAGGGGTACGGCAGCCCCAGCATTTT.

The V and J genes are TRBV18 and TRBJ2-5; 9 bases map to TRBD1. Germline CDR1 is KGHSH and CDR2 is LQKENI. The V segment lost 2 bases and the J segment 5 bases; nucleotides outside the gene matches: 6. The CDR3 runs to 15 residues. CDR3 DNA sequence: TGTGCCAGCTCACCATTGGCCGGGACAGGGGAGACCCAGTACTTC. Translated, it gives CASSPLAGTGETQYF.

Many counts were recorded for this clonotype. The chain uses TRBV12-3 or TRBV12-4 and TRBJ1-4; 9 nucleotides line up with TRBD1. CDR3 size: 14 residues. V was pared by 6 bases and J by 3 bases, with 2 bases of the junction left unmatched. The CDR3 here is CASSRQGANEKLFF. The CDR3 nucleotides are TGTGCCAGCAGCAGACAGGGGGCTAATGAAAAACTGTTTTTT.

This clonotype came up a few times. The chain links TRBV19 to TRBJ2-2; 9 nucleotides align to TRBD1. The germline V gene encodes CDR1 LNHDA and CDR2 SQIVND (reference sequence). Unmatched junction bases numbered 4, after V lost 4 bases and J lost 4 bases. This CDR3 comprises 15 residues. CDR3 sequence (DNA): TGTGCCAGTAGTAAAACGGGACAGGGCACCGGGGAGCTGTTTTTT. Protein product: CASSKTGQGTGELFF.

This clonotype came up many times. The chain joins TRBV7-2 to TRBJ1-2, with D possibly being TRBD1 (5 bases). Germline V CDR1 and CDR2: SGHTA, FQGNSA. CDR3 length: 14 amino acids. V gave up 4 bases and J gave up 4 bases, with 13 bases separating them. The CDR3 region has the DNA TGTGCCAGCAGCTCACAGGCGGGGCCCTATGGCTACACCTTC. Translated, it gives CASSSQAGPYGYTF. The complete variable domain, with remaining parts taken from reference TRBV7-2 and TRBJ1-2, reads GAGVSQSPSNKVTEKGKDVELRCDPISGHTALYWYRQSLGQGLEFLIYFQGNSAPDKSGLPSDRFSAERTGGSVSTLTIQRTQQEDSAVYLCASSSQAGPYGYTFGSGTRLTVV.

Note on this clonotype: It may be a read error: a sequence one base away is much more abundant. The V gene is TRBV6-2 or TRBV6-3, the J gene TRBJ2-3; 7 bases are shared with TRBD1. Trimming cost V 5 bases and J 4 bases; bases outside gene matches: 6. Germline V gene data show CDR1 as MNHEY and CDR2 as SVGEGT. The CDR3 covers 14 residues. DNA of the CDR3: TGTGCCAGCAGTCCCACTCAGGGGGCAGATACGCAGTATTTT. This translates into CASSPTQGADTQYF.

This clonotype showed up just once. One junction end does not reproduce the germline sequence, and a read error may be involved. The CDR3 loop is CASSYYLSGGGGNTQCF. As DNA, the CDR3 is TGTGCCAGCAGCTACTACCTAAGTGGGGGCGGCGGGAATACGCAGTGTTTT. The chain carries TRBV7-6 and TRBJ2-3; D is perhaps TRBD1 or TRBD2 (6 bases each). The CDR3 consists of 17 residues. Germline V gene lookup returns CDR1 SGHVS and CDR2 FNYEAQ.

This clonotype was seen ten or more times. In nucleotides, the CDR3 is TGTGCCAGCAGCTTAGCCGGGTTCAATTTGAACACTGAAGCTTTCTTT. Translating gives CASSLAGFNLNTEAFF. This rearrangement joins TRBV7-6 to TRBJ1-1; no clear D gene. Trimming pared 0 bases from V and 0 bases from J, leaving 11 bases between. CDR1 SGHVS and CDR2 FNYEAQ come from the germline V gene. The CDR3 sequence is 16 residues long.

This clonotype was seen at least ten times. This sequence joins TRBV25-1 and TRBJ2-7; 8 nucleotides match TRBD1. Trimming removed 1 base from V and 3 bases from J; junction bases left unmatched: 2. The CDR3 consists of 14 residues. Germline V lookup: CDR1 MGHDK, CDR2 SYGVNS. This chain's CDR3 is CASSELDRGYEQYF. The CDR3 coding sequence is TGTGCCAGCAGTGAATTAGACAGGGGCTACGAGCAGTACTTC.

This clonotype was detected only a few times. V is TRBV30 and J is TRBJ1-2; the D is unclear. Trimming pared 6 bases from V and 8 bases from J, leaving 10 bases between. The CDR3 extends over 10 amino acids. Germline assignment: CDR1 GTSNPN and CDR2 SVGIG (reference sequence). The CDR3 DNA reads as TGTGCCTGCCGCCTGGGAGGCTACACCTTC. It specifies CACRLGGYTF.

This clonotype was picked up many times. The chain has TRBV27 and TRBJ2-7; maybe TRBD1 (5 bases). Deletions cut 7 bases from V and 3 bases from J, with 13 bases between. CDR3 length: 13 amino acids. Germline V gives CDR1 MNHEY, CDR2 SMNVEV (reference sequence). The CDR3 sequence is CASKPDTYYEQYF. The CDR3 DNA follows: TGTGCCAGCAAACCGGACACCTACTACGAGCAGTACTTC.

This clonotype was seen many times. The chain has TRBV12-3 or TRBV12-4 and TRBJ2-7, with 8 nucleotides matching TRBD1. Trimming cost V 2 bases and J 12 bases; bases outside gene matches: 18. This CDR3 region has 16 residues. This CDR3 reads CASSLNIRQGAVPRYF. For the CDR3, the DNA is TGTGCCAGCAGTTTAAATATACGGCAGGGGGCCGTGCCTCGGTACTTC.